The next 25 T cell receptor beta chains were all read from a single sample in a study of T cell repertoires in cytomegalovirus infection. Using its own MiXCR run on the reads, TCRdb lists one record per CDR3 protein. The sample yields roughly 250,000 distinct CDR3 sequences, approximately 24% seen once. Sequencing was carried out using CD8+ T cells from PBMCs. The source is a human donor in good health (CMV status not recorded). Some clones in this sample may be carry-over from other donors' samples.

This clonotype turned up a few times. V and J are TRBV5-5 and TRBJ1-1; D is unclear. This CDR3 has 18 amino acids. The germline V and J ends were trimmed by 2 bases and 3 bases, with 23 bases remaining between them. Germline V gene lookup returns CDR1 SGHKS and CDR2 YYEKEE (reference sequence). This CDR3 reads CASSFNILHRLRDTEAFF. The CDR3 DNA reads TGTGCCAGCAGCTTCAATATCCTTCATCGCCTCCGGGACACTGAAGCTTTCTTT.

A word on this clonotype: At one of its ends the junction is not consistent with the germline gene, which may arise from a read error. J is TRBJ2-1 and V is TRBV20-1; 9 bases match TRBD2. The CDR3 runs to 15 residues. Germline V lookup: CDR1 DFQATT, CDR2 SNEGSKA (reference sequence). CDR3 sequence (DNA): TGCAGTGCTAGAGACCCTAGCGGGGCATACAGTGAGCAGTTCTTC. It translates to CSARDPSGAYSEQFF.

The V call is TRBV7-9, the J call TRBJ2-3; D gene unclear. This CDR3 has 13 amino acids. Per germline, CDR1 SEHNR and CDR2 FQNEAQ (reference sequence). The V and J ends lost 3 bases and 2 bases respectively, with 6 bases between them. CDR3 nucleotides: TGTGCCAGCAGCTTTTCGGACACAGATACGCAGTATTTT. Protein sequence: CASSFSDTDTQYF. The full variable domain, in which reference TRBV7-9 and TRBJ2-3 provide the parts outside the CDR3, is DTGVSQNPRHKITKRGQNVTFRCDPISEHNRLYWYRQTLGQGPEFLTYFQNEAQLEKSRLLSDRFSAERPKGSFSTLEIQRTEQGDSAMYLCASSFSDTDTQYFGPGTRLTVL.

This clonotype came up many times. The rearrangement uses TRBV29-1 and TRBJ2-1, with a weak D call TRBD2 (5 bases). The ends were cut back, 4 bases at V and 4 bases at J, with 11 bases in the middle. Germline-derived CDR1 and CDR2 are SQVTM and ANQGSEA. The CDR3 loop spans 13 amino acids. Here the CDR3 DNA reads TGCAGCGTTGGAGGGCTGTTGTACAATGAGCAGTTCTTC. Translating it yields CSVGGLLYNEQFF.

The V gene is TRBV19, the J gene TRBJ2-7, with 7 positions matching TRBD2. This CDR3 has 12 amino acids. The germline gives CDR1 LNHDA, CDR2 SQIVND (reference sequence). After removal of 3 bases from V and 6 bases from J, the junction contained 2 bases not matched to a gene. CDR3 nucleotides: TGTGCCAGTAGTATCCCGGGAGGCGAGCAGTACTTC. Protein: CASSIPGGEQYF.

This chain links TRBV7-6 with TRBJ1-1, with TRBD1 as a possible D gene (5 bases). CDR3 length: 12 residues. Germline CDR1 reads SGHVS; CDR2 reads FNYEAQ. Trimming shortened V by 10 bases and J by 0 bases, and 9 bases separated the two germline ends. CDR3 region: CAIGGMNTEAFF. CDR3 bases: TGTGCCATCGGGGGGATGAACACTGAAGCTTTCTTT.

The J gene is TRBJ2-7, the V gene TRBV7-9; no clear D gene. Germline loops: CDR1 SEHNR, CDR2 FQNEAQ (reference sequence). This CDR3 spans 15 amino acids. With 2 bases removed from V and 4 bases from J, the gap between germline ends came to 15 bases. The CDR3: CASSLRAVDTYEQYF. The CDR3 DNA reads TGTGCCAGCAGCTTAAGGGCAGTTGATACATACGAGCAGTACTTC.

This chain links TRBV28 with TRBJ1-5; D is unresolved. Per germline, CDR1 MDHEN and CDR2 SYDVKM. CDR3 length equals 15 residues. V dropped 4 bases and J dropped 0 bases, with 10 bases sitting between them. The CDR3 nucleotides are TGTGCCAGCAGTTGGCGGGGAGATAGCAATCAGCCCCAGCATTTT. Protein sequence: CASSWRGDSNQPQHF.

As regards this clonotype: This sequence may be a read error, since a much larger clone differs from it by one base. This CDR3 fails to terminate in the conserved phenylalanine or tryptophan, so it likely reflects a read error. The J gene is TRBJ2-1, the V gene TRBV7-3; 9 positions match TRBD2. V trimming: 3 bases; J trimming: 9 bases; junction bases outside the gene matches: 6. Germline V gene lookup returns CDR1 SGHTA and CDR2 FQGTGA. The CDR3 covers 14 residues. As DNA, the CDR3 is TGTGCCAGCAGCTTGGGGAGTAGCGGGGGTGAGCAGTTCTAC. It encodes CASSLGSSGGEQFY.

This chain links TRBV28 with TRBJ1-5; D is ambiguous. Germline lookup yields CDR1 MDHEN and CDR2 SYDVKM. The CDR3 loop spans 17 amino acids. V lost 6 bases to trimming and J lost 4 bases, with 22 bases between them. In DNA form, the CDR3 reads TGTGCCAGCAGCAACCTGGATGGGAAACCCATAAATCAGCCCCAGCATTTT. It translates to CASSNLDGKPINQPQHF.

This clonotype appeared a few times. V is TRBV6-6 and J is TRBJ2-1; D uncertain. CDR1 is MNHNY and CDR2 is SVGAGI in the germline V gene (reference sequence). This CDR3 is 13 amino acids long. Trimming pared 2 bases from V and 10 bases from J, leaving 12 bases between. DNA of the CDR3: TGTGCCAGCAGTTACGGAGACAAACTAGAGCAGTTCTTC. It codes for CASSYGDKLEQFF.

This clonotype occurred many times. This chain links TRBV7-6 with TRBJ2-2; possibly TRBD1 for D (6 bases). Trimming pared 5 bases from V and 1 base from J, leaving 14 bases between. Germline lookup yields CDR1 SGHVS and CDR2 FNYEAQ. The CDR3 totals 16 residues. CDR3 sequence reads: CASSKGPGQNTGELFF. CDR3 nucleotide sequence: TGTGCCAGCAGCAAAGGTCCGGGACAGAACACCGGGGAGCTGTTTTTT.

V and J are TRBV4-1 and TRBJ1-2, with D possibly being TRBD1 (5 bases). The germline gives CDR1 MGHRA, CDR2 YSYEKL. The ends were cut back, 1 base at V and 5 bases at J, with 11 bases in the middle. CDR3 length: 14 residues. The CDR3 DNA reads TGCGCCAGCAGCCAAGTTGCAGGGAGGTATGGCTACACCTTC. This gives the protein CASSQVAGRYGYTF.

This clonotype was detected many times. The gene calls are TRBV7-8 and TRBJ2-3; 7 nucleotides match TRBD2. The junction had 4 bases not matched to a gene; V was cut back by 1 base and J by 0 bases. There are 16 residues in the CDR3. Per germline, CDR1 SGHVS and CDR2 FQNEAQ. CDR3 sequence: CASSLEGLTSTDTQYF. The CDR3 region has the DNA TGTGCCAGCAGCTTAGAGGGACTAACAAGCACAGATACGCAGTATTTT.

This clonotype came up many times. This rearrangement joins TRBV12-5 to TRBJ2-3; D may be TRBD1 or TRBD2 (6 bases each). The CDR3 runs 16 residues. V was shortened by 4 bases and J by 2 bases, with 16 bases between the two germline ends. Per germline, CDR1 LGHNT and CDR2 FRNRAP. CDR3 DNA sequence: TGTGCTAGTGGTTCTACAGGGACTTTGATCACAGATACGCAGTATTTT. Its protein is CASGSTGTLITDTQYF. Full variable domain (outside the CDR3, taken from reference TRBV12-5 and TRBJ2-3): DARVTQTPRHKVTEMGQEVTMRCQPILGHNTVFWYRQTMMQGLELLAYFRNRAPLDDSGMPKDRFSAEMPDATLATLKIQPSEPRDSAVYFCASGSTGTLITDTQYFGPGTRLTVL.

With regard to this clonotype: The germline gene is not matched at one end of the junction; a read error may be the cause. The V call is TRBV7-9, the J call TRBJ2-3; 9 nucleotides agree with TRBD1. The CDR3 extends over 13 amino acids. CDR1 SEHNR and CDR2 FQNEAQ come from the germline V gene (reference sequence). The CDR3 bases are TGTACCAGCAGCTGGACAGGGGAAGATACGCAGTATTTT. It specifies CTSSWTGEDTQYF.

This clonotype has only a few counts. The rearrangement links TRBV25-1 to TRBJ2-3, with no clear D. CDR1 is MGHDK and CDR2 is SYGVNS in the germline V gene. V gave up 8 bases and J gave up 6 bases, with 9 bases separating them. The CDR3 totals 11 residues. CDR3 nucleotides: TGTGCCAGCCAATTTGGGGATACGCAGTATTTT. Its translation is CASQFGDTQYF.

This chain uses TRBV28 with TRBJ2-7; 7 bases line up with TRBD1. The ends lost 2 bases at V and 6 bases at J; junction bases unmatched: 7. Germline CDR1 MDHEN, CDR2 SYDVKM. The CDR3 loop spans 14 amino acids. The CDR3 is CASSLGTGVGEQYF. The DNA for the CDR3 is TGTGCCAGCAGTTTAGGCACAGGGGTGGGCGAGCAGTACTTC.

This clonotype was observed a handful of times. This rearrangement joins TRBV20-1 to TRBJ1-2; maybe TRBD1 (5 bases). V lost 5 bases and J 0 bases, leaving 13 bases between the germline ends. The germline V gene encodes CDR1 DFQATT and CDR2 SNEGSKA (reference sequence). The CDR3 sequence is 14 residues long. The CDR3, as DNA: TGCAGTGCTTGGGGCTCTTTCACTAACTATGGCTACACCTTC. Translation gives CSAWGSFTNYGYTF.

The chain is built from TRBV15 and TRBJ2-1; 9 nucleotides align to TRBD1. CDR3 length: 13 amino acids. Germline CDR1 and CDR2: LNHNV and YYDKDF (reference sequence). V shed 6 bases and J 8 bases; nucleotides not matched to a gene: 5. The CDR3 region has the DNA TGTGCCACCAGTGGGGACAGGGTGGATGAGCAGTTCTTC. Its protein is CATSGDRVDEQFF.

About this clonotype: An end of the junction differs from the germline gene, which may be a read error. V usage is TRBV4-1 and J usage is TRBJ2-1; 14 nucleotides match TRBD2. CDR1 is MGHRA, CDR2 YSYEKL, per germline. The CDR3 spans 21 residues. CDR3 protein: CANSPGVRLAGGPVSYNEQFF. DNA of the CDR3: TGCGCCAACAGCCCCGGGGTTCGACTAGCGGGGGGGCCGGTCTCCTACAATGAGCAGTTCTTC.

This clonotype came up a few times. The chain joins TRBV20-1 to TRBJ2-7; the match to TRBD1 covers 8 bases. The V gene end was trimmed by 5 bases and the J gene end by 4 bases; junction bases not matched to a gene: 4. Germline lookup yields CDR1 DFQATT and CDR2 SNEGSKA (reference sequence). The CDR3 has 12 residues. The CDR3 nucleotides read TGCAGTGCTCAACAGGGGGGATACGAGCAGTACTTC. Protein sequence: CSAQQGGYEQYF.

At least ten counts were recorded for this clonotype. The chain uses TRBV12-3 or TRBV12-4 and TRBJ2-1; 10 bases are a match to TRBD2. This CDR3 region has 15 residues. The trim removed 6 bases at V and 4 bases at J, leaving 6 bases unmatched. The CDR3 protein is CASSLSGGDYNEQFF. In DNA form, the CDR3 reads TGTGCCAGCAGCCTAAGCGGGGGGGATTACAATGAGCAGTTCTTC.

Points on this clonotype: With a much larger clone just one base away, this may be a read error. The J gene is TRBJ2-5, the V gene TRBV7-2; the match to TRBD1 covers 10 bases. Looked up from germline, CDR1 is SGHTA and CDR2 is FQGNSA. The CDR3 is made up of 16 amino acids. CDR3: CVSSPGTGVVGRAQYF. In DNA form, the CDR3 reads TGTGTCAGCAGCCCCGGGACAGGGGTTGTCGGCAGGGCCCAGTACTTC.

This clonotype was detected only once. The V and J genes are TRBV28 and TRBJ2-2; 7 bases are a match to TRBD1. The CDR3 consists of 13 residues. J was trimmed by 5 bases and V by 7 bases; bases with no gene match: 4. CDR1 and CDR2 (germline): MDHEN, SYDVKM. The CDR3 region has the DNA TGTGCCAGCAATGACAGGGTAACCGGGGAGCTGTTTTTT. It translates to CASNDRVTGELFF. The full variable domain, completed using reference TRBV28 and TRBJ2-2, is DVKVTQSSRYLVKRTGEKVFLECVQDMDHENMFWYRQDPGLGLRLIYFSYDVKMKEKGDIPEGYSVSREKKERFSLILESASTNQTSMYLCASNDRVTGELFFGEGSRLTVL.